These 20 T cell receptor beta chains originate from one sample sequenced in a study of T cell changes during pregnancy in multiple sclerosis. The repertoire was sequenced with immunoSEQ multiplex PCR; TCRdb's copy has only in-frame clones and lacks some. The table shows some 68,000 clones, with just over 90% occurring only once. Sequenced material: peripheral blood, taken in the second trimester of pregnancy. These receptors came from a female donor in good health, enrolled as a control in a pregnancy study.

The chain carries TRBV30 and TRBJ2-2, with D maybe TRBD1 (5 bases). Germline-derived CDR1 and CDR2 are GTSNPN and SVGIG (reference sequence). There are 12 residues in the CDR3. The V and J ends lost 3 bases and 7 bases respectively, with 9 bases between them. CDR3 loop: CAWRAGLGELFF. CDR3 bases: TGTGCCTGGAGGGCAGGGCTCGGGGAGCTGTTTTTT.

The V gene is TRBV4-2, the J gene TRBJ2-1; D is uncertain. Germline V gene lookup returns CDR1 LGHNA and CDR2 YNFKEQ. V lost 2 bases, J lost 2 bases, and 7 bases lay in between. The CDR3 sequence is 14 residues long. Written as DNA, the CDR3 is TGTGCCAGCAGCCAATCGGGTCCCTACAATGAGCAGTTCTTC. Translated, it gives CASSQSGPYNEQFF.

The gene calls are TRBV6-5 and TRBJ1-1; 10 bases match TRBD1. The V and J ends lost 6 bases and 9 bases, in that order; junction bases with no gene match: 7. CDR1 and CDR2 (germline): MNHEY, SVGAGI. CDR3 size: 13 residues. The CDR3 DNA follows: TGTGCCAGCAGCCAATACGACAGGGGGCAAGCTTTCTTT. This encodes CASSQYDRGQAFF.

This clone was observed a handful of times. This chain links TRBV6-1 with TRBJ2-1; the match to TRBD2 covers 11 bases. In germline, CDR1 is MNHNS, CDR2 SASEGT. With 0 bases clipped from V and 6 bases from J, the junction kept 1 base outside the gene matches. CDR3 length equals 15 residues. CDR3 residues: CASSEASGGANEQFF. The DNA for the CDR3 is TGTGCCAGCAGTGAAGCTAGCGGGGGGGCCAATGAGCAGTTCTTC.

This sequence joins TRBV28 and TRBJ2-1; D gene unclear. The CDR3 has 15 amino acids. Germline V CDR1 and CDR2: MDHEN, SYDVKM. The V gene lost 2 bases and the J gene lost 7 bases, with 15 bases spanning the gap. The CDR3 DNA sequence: TGTGCCAGCAGTTTAATAGGCAGATCGGAGAATGAGCAGTTCTTC. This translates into CASSLIGRSENEQFF.

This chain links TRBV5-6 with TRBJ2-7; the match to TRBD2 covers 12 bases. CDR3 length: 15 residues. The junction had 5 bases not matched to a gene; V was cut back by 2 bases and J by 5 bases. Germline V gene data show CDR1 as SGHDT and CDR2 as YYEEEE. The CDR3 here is CASSLGGLAGDEQYF. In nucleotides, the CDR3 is TGTGCCAGCAGCTTAGGGGGACTAGCGGGCGACGAGCAGTACTTC.

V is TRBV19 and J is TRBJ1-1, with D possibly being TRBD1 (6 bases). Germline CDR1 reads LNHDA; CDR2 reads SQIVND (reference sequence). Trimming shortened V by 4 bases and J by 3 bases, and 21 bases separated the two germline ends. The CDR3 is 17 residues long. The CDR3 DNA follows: TGTGCCAGTAGTAATCCCTCGGACAGAAACGGGGACACTGAAGCTTTCTTT. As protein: CASSNPSDRNGDTEAFF.

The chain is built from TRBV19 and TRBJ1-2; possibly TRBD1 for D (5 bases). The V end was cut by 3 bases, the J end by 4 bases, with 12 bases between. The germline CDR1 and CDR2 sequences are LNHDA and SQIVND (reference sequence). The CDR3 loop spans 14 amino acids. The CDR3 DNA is TGTGCCAGTAGTATGGCAGGGTCGGCCTATGGCTACACCTTC. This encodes CASSMAGSAYGYTF.

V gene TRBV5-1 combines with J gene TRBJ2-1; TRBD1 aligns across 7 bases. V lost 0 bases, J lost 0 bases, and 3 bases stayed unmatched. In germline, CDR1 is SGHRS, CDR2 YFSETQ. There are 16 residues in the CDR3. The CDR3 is CASSLEGASSYNEQFF. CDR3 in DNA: TGCGCCAGCAGCTTGGAGGGGGCAAGCTCCTACAATGAGCAGTTCTTC.

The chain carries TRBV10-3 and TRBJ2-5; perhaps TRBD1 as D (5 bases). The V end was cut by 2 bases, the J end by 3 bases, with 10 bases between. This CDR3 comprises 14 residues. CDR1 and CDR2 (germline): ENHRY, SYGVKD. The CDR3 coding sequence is TGTGCCATCAGTGAGAGGGGTGGTGAAGAGACCCAGTACTTC. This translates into CAISERGGEETQYF.

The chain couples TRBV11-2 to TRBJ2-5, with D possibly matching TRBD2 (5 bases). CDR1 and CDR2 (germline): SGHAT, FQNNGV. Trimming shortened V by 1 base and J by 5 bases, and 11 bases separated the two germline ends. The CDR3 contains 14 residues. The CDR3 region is CASSLGARVETQYF. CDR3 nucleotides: TGTGCCAGCAGCTTAGGGGCGAGGGTTGAGACCCAGTACTTC.

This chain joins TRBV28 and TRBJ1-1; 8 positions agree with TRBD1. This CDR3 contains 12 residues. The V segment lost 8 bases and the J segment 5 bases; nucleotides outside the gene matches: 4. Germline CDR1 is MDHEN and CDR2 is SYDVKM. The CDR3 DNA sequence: TGTGCCAGCCGGACAGGGCTTACTGAAGCTTTCTTT. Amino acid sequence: CASRTGLTEAFF.

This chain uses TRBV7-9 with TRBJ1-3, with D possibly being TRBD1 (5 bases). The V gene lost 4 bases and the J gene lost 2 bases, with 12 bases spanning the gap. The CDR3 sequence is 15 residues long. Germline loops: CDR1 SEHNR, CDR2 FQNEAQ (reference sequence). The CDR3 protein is CASSSPSGAGNTIYF. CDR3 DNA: TGTGCCAGCAGCTCTCCCTCGGGGGCTGGAAACACCATATATTTT.

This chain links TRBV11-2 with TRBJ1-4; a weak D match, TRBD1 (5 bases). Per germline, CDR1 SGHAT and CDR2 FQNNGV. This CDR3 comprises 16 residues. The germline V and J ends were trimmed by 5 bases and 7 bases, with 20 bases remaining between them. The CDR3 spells CASSPLGRARGEKLFF. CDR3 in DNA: TGTGCCAGCAGCCCATTGGGCAGGGCTCGAGGTGAAAAACTGTTTTTT.

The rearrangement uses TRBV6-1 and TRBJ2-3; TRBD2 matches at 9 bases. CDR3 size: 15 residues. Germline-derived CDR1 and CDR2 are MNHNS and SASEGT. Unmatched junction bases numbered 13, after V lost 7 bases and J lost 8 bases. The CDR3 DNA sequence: TGTGCCAGCAATCCTCGGCGGGGGGGCCCCCTTACGCAGTATTTT. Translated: CASNPRRGGPLTQYF.

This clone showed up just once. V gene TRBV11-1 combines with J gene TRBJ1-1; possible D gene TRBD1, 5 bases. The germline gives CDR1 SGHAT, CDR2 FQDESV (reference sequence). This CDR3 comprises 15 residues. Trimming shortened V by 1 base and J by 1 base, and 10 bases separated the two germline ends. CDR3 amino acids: CASSLDQGTNTEAFF. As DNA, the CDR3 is TGTGCCAGCAGCTTAGATCAGGGCACGAACACTGAAGCTTTCTTT.

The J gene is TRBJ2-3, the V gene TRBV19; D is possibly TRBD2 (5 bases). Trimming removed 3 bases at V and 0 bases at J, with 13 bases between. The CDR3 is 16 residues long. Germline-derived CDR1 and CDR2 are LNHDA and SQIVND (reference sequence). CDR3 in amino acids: CASSIPSSSSTDTQYF. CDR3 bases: TGTGCCAGTAGTATTCCTTCTAGCTCTAGCACAGATACGCAGTATTTT.

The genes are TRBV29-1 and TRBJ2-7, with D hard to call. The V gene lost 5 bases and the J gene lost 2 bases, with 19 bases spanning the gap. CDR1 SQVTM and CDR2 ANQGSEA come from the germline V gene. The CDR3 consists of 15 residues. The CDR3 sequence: CSVSFSAGRTYEQYF. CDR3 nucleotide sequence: TGCAGCGTTTCCTTTAGTGCAGGAAGAACCTACGAGCAGTACTTC.

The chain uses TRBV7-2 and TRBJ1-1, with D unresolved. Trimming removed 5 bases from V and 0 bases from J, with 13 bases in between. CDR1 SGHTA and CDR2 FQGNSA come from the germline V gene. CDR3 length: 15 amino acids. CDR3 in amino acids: CASSPGGGMNTEAFF. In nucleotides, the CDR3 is TGTGCCAGCAGCCCCGGCGGAGGGATGAACACTGAAGCTTTCTTT. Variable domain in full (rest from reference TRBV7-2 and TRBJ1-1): GAGVSQSPSNKVTEKGKDVELRCDPISGHTALYWYRQSLGQGLEFLIYFQGNSAPDKSGLPSDRFSAERTGGSVSTLTIQRTQQEDSAVYLCASSPGGGMNTEAFFGQGTRLTVV.

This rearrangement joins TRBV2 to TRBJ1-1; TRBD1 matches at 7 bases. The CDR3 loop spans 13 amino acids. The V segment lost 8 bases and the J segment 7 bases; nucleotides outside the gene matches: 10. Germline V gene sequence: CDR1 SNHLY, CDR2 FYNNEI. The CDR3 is CASLREGAIEAFF. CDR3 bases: TGTGCCAGCCTACGCGAGGGGGCTATTGAAGCTTTCTTT.